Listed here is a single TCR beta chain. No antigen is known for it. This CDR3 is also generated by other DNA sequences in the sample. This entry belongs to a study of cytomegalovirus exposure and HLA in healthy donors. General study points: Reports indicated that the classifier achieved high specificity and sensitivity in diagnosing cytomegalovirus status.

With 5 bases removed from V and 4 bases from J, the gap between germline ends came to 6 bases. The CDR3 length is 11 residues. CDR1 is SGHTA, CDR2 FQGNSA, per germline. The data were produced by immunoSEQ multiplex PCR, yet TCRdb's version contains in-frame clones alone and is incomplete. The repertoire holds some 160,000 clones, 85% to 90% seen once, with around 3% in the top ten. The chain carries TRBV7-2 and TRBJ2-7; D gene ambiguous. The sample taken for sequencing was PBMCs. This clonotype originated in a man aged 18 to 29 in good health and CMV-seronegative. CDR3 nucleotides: TGTGCCAGCAGCAGCACGTACGAGCAGTACTTC. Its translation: CASSSTYEQYF.